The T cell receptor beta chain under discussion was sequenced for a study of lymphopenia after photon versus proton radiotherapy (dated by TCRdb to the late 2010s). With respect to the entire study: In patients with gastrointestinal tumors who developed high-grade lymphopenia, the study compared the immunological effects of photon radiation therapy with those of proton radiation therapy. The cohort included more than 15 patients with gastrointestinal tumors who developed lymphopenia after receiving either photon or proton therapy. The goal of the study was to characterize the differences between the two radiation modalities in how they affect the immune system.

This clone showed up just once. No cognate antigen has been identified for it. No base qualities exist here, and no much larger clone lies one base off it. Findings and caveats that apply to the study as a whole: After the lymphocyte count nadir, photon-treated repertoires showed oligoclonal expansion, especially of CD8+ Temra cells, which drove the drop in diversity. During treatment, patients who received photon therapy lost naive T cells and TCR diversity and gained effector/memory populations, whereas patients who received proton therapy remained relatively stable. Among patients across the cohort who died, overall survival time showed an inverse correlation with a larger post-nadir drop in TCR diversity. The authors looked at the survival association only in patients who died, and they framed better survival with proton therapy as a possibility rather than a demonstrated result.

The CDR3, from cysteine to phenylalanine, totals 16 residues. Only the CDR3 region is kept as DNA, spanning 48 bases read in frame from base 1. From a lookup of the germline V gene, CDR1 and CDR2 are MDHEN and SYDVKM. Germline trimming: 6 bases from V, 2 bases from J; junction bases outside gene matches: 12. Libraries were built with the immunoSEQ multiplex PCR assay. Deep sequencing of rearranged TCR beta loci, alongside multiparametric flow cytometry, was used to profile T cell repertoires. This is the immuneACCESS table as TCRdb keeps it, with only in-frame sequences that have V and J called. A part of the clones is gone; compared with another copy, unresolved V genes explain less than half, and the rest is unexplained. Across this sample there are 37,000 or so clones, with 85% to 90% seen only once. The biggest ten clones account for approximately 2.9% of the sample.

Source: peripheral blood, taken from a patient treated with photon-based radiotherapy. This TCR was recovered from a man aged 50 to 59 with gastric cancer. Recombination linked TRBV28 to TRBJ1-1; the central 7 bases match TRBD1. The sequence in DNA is TGTGCCAGCAGCAAACAGGGGAAAGTGGTTAACACTGAAGCTTTCTTT. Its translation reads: CASSKQGKVVNTEAFF.